The 2 T cell receptor beta chains presented below share a single source sample, sequenced in a study of cytomegalovirus exposure and HLA in healthy donors. The PCR contained 60 Vbeta and 13 Jbeta primers. Repertoires were generated with immunoSEQ multiplex PCR, while TCRdb's copy carries only in-frame clones and drops some. The sample carries under 200,000 clones, over 75% recorded once. The source material was PBMCs. These receptors were obtained from a man aged 55 to 70 in good health and CMV-seronegative.

The chain has TRBV28 and TRBJ1-5, with 7 bases fitting TRBD1. Unmatched junction bases numbered 4, after V lost 8 bases and J lost 0 bases. CDR1 and CDR2 from the germline V gene are MDHEN and SYDVKM. This CDR3 is 14 amino acids long. Here the CDR3 reads CASLTGLSNQPQHF. DNA for the CDR3: TGTGCCAGCTTGACAGGGCTTAGCAATCAGCCCCAGCATTTT.

Note on this clone: Other DNA sequences in this specimen translate into the identical CDR3. The rearrangement joins TRBV5-1 to TRBJ2-5, with TRBD2 matching 9 bases. Germline V CDR1 and CDR2: SGHRS, YFSETQ. This CDR3 contains 16 residues. The J segment lost 1 base and the V segment lost 1 base, leaving 5 bases of the junction unmatched. The CDR3 region has the DNA TGCGCCAGCAGCTTGAGCAGCGGGGGGCCCCAAGAGACCCAGTACTTC. Amino acids: CASSLSSGGPQETQYF.